This T cell receptor beta chain originates from a study of cytotoxic CD8 clonotypes in ibrutinib-treated CLL. Overall study context: Samples averaged about 260,000 productive templates and 90,000 to 95,000 productive rearrangements.

Libraries were prepared by immunoSEQ multiplex PCR; TCRdb keeps only in-frame clonotypes and omits some of them. This sample has around 250,000 clones, with about three quarters found just once. As input for TCR beta libraries, around 2 micrograms of genomic DNA came from cryopreserved PBMCs. Regarding the study as a whole: Contraction or stability on treatment characterized the public clonotypes, which were uncommon.

In the case of this clone: Its specificity is unknown.

CDR1 MNHEY and CDR2 SMNVEV come from the germline V gene (reference sequence). This CDR3 has 14 residues. J was trimmed by 5 bases and V by 6 bases; bases with no gene match: 7. This receptor was identified in a human donor with chronic lymphocytic leukemia. The chain combines TRBV27 with TRBJ1-2; TRBD1 aligns across 9 bases. The sequencing used PBMCs, collected after 24 months of ibrutinib treatment. CDR3 sequence reads: CASSAGQGFYGYTF. The DNA for the CDR3 is TGTGCCAGCAGCGCAGGACAGGGGTTTTATGGCTACACCTTC.